Following are 9 T cell receptor beta chains from one sample sequenced in a study of CD8+ T cells in alopecia areata. Treatment reported: oral pan-JAK inhibitor, 5-10 mg twice daily. RNA was isolated and reverse transcribed to cDNA, the sequencing template. The assay was immunoSEQ multiplex PCR, and TCRdb's table has in-frame clones only and misses some. In the table there are 130,000 or so clones, around 86% of which are singletons. Sequences were derived from CD8+ T cells sorted from blood, sampled at week 4, from a patient treated with tofacitinib. The source is a human donor with alopecia areata.

V gene TRBV4-1 combines with J gene TRBJ2-1; possibly TRBD1 for D (6 bases). The CDR3 has 19 residues. CDR1 is MGHRA and CDR2 is YSYEKL in the germline V gene. The V gene lost 0 bases and the J gene lost 2 bases, with 20 bases spanning the gap. The CDR3 DNA sequence: TGCGCCAGCAGCCAAGAACAGGGCGGTCCCCGAACCCCCTACAATGAGCAGTTCTTC. Its translation: CASSQEQGGPRTPYNEQFF.

The chain recombines TRBV20-1 with TRBJ2-7, with 7 bases identical to TRBD2. This CDR3 comprises 11 residues. Unmatched junction bases numbered 5, after V lost 6 bases and J lost 6 bases. Germline CDR1 reads DFQATT; CDR2 reads SNEGSKA (reference sequence). DNA of the CDR3: TGCAGTGCGCAGACTAGCACCGAGCAGTACTTC. Encoded protein: CSAQTSTEQYF.

This clone was seen just once. This chain uses TRBV19 with TRBJ1-1; 10 bases are shared with TRBD1. V was clipped by 6 bases and J by 5 bases; unmatched bases: 9. The CDR3 sequence is 15 residues long. Germline CDR1 reads LNHDA; CDR2 reads SQIVND (reference sequence). The CDR3 sequence: CASSHPGQGKTEAFF. The CDR3 DNA reads as TGTGCCAGTAGCCACCCGGGACAGGGGAAGACTGAAGCTTTCTTT.

The genes are TRBV2 and TRBJ2-7; D possibly corresponds to TRBD1 (6 bases). Trimming took 6 bases from V and 0 from J, leaving 18 bases between them. This CDR3 is built from 16 residues. CDR1 and CDR2 (germline): SNHLY, FYNNEI. The CDR3 sequence is CASSPDLQGSSYEQYF. As DNA, the CDR3 is TGTGCCAGCAGCCCCGACCTACAGGGATCCTCCTACGAGCAGTACTTC. Combining the CDR3 with reference TRBV2 and TRBJ2-7 gives the whole variable domain EPEVTQTPSHQVTQMGQEVILRCVPISNHLYFYWYRQILGQKVEFLVSFYNNEISEKSEIFDDQFSVERPDGSNFTLKIRSTKLEDSAMYFCASSPDLQGSSYEQYFGPGTRLTVT.

V gene TRBV25-1 combines with J gene TRBJ2-4; 9 bases are shared with TRBD1. This CDR3 region has 14 residues. After removal of 5 bases from V and 4 bases from J, the junction contained 3 bases not matched to a gene. The germline gives CDR1 MGHDK, CDR2 SYGVNS. CDR3 amino acids: CASSWDREKNIQYF. The CDR3 DNA follows: TGTGCCAGCAGTTGGGACAGGGAAAAAAACATTCAGTACTTC.

The rearrangement joins TRBV7-2 to TRBJ2-1; 8 bases are shared with TRBD2. V lost 1 base and J lost 4; bases outside the gene matches: 3. The CDR3 consists of 15 residues. Germline CDR1 reads SGHTA; CDR2 reads FQGNSA. CDR3 in DNA: TGTGCCAGCAGCTTAGGGAGCGGGGGATACAATGAGCAGTTCTTC. This codes for CASSLGSGGYNEQFF.

The rearrangement uses TRBV6-1 and TRBJ2-5; D remains unclear. From germline, CDR1 is MNHNS and CDR2 SASEGT. The CDR3 is made up of 16 amino acids. Trimming took off 2 bases at V and 9 bases at J, with 22 bases between the two ends. CDR3 loop: CASSEFRPIDRSPQYF. The CDR3 DNA is TGTGCCAGCAGTGAATTTCGGCCCATAGACCGGTCGCCCCAGTACTTC.

This clone was observed a handful of times. The gene calls are TRBV4-1 and TRBJ2-1; D is unclear. The CDR3 extends over 19 amino acids. The germline CDR1 and CDR2 sequences are MGHRA and YSYEKL. The V and J ends lost 0 bases and 0 bases respectively, with 18 bases between them. The CDR3 loop reads CASSQEFVESGGSYNEQFF. The CDR3, as DNA: TGCGCCAGCAGCCAAGAGTTCGTAGAGAGTGGCGGCTCCTACAATGAGCAGTTCTTC.

The chain links TRBV27 to TRBJ1-1; TRBD1 matches at 10 bases. The V gene end was trimmed by 2 bases and the J gene end by 6 bases; junction bases not matched to a gene: 0. Germline V gene lookup returns CDR1 MNHEY and CDR2 SMNVEV (reference sequence). The CDR3 consists of 13 residues. CDR3 residues: CASSLGTGAEAFF. The CDR3 nucleotides read TGTGCCAGCAGTTTAGGGACAGGGGCTGAAGCTTTCTTT.